The sequence of this T cell receptor (beta chain) was determined in a study of glioma-infiltrating T cells. Study-level points and caveats: Tissue-blood divergence was below expectation in non-neoplastic patients, above in gliomas. Very few CDR3 sequences were shared between tissue and blood.

From germline, CDR1 is DFQATT and CDR2 SNEGSKA (reference sequence). This CDR3 region has 13 residues. The V and J ends lost 8 bases and 5 bases respectively, with 18 bases between them. TCR alpha and beta CDR3 regions were amplified from RNA using iRepertoire nested multiplex PCR. TCRdb reanalysed the multiplex PCR reads using MiXCR and keeps one entry per CDR3 protein. The table shows around 93,000 distinct CDR3 sequences, with roughly 39% occurring only once. To note about this clonotype: As yet, its antigen is unknown.

The sequence came from a human donor with low-grade glioma or glioblastoma, undergoing nonglioma brain surgery, or in good health (not recorded which). The chain employs TRBV20-1 and TRBJ1-1, with D perhaps TRBD1 (6 bases). The sample taken for sequencing was glioma tissue, nonneoplastic brain tissue, or PBMCs (not recorded which). The CDR3: CSTHRAQGTEAFF. For the CDR3, the DNA is TGCAGTACCCACAGGGCCCAGGGGACTGAAGCTTTCTTT.